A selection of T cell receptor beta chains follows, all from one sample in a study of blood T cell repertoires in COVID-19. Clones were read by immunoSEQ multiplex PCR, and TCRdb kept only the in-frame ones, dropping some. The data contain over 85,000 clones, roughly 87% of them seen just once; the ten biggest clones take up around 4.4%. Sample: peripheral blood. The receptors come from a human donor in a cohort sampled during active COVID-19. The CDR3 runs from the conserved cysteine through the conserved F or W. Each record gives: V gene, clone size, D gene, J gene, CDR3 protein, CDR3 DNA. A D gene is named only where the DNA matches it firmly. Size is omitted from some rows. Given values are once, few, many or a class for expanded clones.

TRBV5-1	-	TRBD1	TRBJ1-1	CASSRSGTENTEAFF	TGCGCCAGCAGCAGATCCGGGACAGAGAACACTGAAGCTTTCTTT
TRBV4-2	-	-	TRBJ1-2	CASSQDHQEANYGYTF	TGTGCCAGCAGCCAAGATCACCAGGAAGCTAACTATGGCTACACCTTC
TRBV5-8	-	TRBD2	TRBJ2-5	CASSSGLAGGPETQYF	TGTGCCAGCAGCTCGGGACTAGCGGGGGGGCCGGAGACCCAGTACTTC
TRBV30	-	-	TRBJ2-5	CAWSSGTRETQYF	TGTGCCTGGAGTAGTGGGACAAGAGAGACCCAGTACTTC
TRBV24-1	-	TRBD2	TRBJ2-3	CATSDGLALTDTQYF	TGTGCCACCAGTGATGGACTAGCGCTCACAGATACGCAGTATTTT
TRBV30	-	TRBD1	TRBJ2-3	CAWTPGQGNTDTQYF	TGTGCCTGGACCCCGGGACAGGGCAACACAGATACGCAGTATTTT
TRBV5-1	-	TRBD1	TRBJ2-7	CASSLLGDRAYEQYF	TGCGCCAGCAGCTTGCTTGGGGACAGGGCCTATGAGCAGTACTTC
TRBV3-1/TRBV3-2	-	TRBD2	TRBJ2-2	CASSQGSGGRTGELFF	TGTGCCAGCAGCCAAGGTTCGGGAGGACGCACCGGGGAGCTGTTTTTT
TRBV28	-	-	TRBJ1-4	CASRLMTDRNEKLFF	TGTGCCAGCAGACTGATGACAGACCGTAATGAAAAACTGTTTTTT
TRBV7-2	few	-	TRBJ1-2	CASSLAPGVDGYTF	TGTGCCAGCAGCTTAGCGCCGGGGGTGGATGGCTACACCTTC
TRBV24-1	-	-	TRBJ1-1	CATRPRSGNTEAFF	TGTGCCACCCGCCCCCGTTCAGGGAACACTGAAGCTTTCTTT
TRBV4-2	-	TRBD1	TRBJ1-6	CASSQDTGDSPLHF	TGTGCCAGCAGCCAAGACACAGGGGATTCACCCCTCCACTTT
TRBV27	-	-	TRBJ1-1	CASSLGSGVLNTEAFF	TGTGCCAGCAGTCTCGGTTCAGGGGTGTTGAACACTGAAGCTTTCTTT
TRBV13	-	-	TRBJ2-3	CASSLAVTDTQYF	TGTGCCAGCAGCTTAGCGGTGACAGATACGCAGTATTTT
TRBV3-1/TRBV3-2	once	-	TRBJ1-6	CASRGGVDLRSPLHF	TGTGCCAGCCGGGGGGGGGTTGATCTTCGTTCACCCCTCCACTTT
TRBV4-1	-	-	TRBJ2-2	CASSHNLNRNTGELFF	TGCGCCAGCAGCCACAACCTGAACAGGAACACCGGGGAGCTGTTTTTT
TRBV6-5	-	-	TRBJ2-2	CASGGKGTGELFF	TGTGCCAGCGGCGGGAAAGGCACCGGGGAGCTGTTTTTT
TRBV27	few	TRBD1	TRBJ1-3	CASREQGVAGNTIYF	TGTGCCAGCAGGGAACAGGGGGTTGCTGGAAACACCATATATTTT
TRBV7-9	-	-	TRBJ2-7	CASSFSTGSSSEQYF	TGTGCCAGCAGCTTTTCCACAGGGTCCTCCTCCGAGCAGTACTTC
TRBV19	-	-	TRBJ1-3	CASTQGSSGNTIYF	TGTGCCAGTACTCAGGGAAGCTCTGGAAACACCATATATTTT
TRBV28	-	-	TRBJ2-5	CASSLYLTPIETQYF	TGTGCCAGCAGTCTCTACCTAACCCCGATAGAGACCCAGTACTTC
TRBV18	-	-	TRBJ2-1	CASSPSDRPYNEQFF	TGTGCCAGCTCACCTTCGGACAGACCCTACAATGAGCAGTTCTTC
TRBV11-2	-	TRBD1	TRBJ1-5	CASSVSGQVSQPQHF	TGTGCCAGCAGCGTATCGGGACAGGTCTCTCAGCCCCAGCATTTT
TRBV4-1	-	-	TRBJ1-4	CASSLQTGPNEKLFF	TGCGCCAGCAGTCTTCAGACAGGACCTAATGAAAAACTGTTTTTT
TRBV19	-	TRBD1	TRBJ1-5	CASSKGRDRADNQPQHF	TGTGCCAGTAGTAAGGGTAGAGACAGGGCAGATAATCAGCCCCAGCATTTT
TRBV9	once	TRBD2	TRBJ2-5	CASSVAGGGTQYF	TGTGCCAGCAGCGTGGCCGGGGGGGGGACCCAGTACTTC
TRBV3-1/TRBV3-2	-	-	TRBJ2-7	CASSPGTPYEQYF	TGTGCCAGCAGCCCCGGGACTCCCTACGAGCAGTACTTC
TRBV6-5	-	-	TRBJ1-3	CASSSFDSSGNTIYF	TGTGCCAGCAGTTCCTTCGACAGCTCTGGAAACACCATATATTTT
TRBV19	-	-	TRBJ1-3	CASIRPGAPGNTIYF	TGTGCCAGCATTAGACCAGGGGCTCCTGGAAACACCATATATTTT
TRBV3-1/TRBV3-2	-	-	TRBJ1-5	CASSQGGGRQPQHF	TGTGCCAGCAGCCAAGGGGGGGGCCGGCAGCCCCAGCATTTT
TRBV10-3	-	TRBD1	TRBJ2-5	CAISSRGPGQQETQYF	TGTGCCATCAGTTCACGAGGCCCGGGACAGCAAGAGACCCAGTACTTC
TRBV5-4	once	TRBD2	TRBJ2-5	CASSRGAGGGHQETQYF	TGTGCCAGCAGCCGTGGAGCGGGGGGGGGTCACCAAGAGACCCAGTACTTC
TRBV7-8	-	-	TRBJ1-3	CASSPRVPSGNTIYF	TGTGCCAGCAGCCCGAGAGTACCCTCTGGAAACACCATATATTTT
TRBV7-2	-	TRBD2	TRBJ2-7	CASSLGTSGSSYEQYF	TGTGCCAGCAGCTTAGGGACTAGCGGGAGCTCCTACGAGCAGTACTTC
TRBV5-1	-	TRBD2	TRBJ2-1	CASSLAGLAGGYGNEQFF	TGCGCCAGCAGCTTGGCCGGACTAGCGGGGGGATACGGGAATGAGCAGTTCTTC
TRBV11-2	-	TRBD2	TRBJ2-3	CASSSRLASDTDTQYF	TGTGCCAGCAGCTCCCGACTAGCTTCTGACACAGATACGCAGTATTTT
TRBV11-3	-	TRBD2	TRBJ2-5	CASSLDGSGGRETQYF	TGTGCCAGCAGCTTAGATGGTAGCGGGGGCCGTGAGACCCAGTACTTC
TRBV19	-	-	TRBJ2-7	CASSMGGTGDIYEQYF	TGTGCCAGTAGTATGGGAGGGACAGGTGATATCTACGAGCAGTACTTC
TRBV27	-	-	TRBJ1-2	CASSLRGSYGYTF	TGTGCCAGCAGTTTAAGGGGAAGCTATGGCTACACCTTC
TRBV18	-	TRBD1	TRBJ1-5	CASSPGGQGVYQPQHF	TGTGCCAGCTCACCGGGGGGACAGGGGGTATATCAGCCCCAGCATTTT
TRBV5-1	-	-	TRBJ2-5	CASSLDGRETQYF	TGCGCCAGCAGCTTGGATGGGAGGGAGACCCAGTACTTC
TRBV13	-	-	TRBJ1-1	CASSQNYEAFF	TGTGCCAGCAGCCAAAACTATGAAGCTTTCTTT
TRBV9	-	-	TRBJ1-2	CASSVGPGPGQIPSGYTF	TGTGCCAGCAGCGTAGGACCAGGCCCTGGACAGATCCCTTCCGGCTACACCTTC
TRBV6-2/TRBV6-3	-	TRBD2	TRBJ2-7	CASSYSGLAGRAYEQYF	TGTGCCAGCAGTTACTCGGGACTAGCGGGAAGAGCCTACGAGCAGTACTTC
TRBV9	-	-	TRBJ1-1	CASSVAMNTEAFF	TGTGCCAGCAGCGTAGCAATGAACACTGAAGCTTTCTTT
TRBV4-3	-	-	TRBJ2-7	CASSQGPSSYEQYF	TGCGCCAGCAGCCAAGGTCCATCGAGCTACGAGCAGTACTTC
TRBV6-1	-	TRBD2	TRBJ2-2	CASSEGAGAVTGELFF	TGTGCCAGCAGTGAAGGGGCGGGAGCCGTCACCGGGGAGCTGTTTTTT
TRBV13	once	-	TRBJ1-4	CASSLVFGGESEKLFF	TGTGCCAGCAGCTTAGTCTTCGGGGGGGAAAGTGAAAAACTGTTTTTT
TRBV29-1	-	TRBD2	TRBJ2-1	CSVPGLAERGEQFF	TGCAGCGTCCCGGGACTAGCAGAGCGAGGTGAGCAGTTCTTC
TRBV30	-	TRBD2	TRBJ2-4	CAWSGPERGAQYF	TGTGCCTGGAGTGGTCCGGAGCGGGGGGCGCAGTACTTC
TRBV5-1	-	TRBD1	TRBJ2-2	CASTLGTGGRAGELFF	TGCGCCAGCACTCTTGGGACAGGGGGAAGAGCCGGGGAGCTGTTTTTT
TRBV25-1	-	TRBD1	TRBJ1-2	CASLEQGNYGYTF	TGTGCCAGCCTAGAACAGGGGAACTATGGCTACACCTTC
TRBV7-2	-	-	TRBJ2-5	CASSPPRGSGVRMGETQYF	TGTGCCAGCAGCCCCCCCCGTGGGAGCGGAGTTAGGATGGGAGAGACCCAGTACTTC
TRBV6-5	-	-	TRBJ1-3	CASGMGGGGNTIYF	TGTGCCAGCGGGATGGGGGGAGGTGGAAACACCATATATTTT